Below, 30 T cell receptor beta chains from the same sample are listed, as sequenced in a study of blood T cell repertoires in COVID-19. The protocol was immunoSEQ multiplex PCR, while the TCRdb copy is restricted to in-frame clones and leaves out a portion. The sample lists 400,000 or so clones; 85% to 90% were seen once. Sequencing input: PBMCs or T cells enriched from blood (not recorded which). These receptors came from a man aged 30 to 39 who had recovered from COVID-19.

J is TRBJ2-3 and V is TRBV6-5; TRBD2 agrees at 7 bases. Germline values: CDR1 MNHEY, CDR2 SVGAGI. The CDR3 has 15 amino acids. After removal of 7 bases from V and 0 bases from J, the junction contained 7 bases not matched to a gene. The CDR3 DNA is TGTGCCAGCACACCTAGCGGCATTAGCACAGATACGCAGTATTTT. Its translation: CASTPSGISTDTQYF.

The CDR3 protein is CASREVYEQYF. CDR3 DNA sequence: TGTGCCAGCAGGGAGGTCTACGAGCAGTACTTC. The chain is built from TRBV19 and TRBJ2-7; weak D call: TRBD2 (6 bases). Trimming removed 9 bases at V and 3 bases at J, with 9 bases between. The CDR3 sequence is 11 residues long. Looked up from germline, CDR1 is LNHDA and CDR2 is SQIVND (reference sequence).

V gene TRBV28 combines with J gene TRBJ1-1; 7 bases fit TRBD1. Unmatched junction bases numbered 7, after V lost 8 bases and J lost 4 bases. There are 13 residues in the CDR3. Per the germline V gene, CDR1 is MDHEN and CDR2 is SYDVKM. The CDR3 reads CASGRGGGTEAFF. CDR3 bases: TGTGCCAGCGGACGAGGGGGCGGCACTGAAGCTTTCTTT. Looking up the rest from reference TRBV28 and TRBJ1-1 gives the full variable domain: DVKVTQSSRYLVKRTGEKVFLECVQDMDHENMFWYRQDPGLGLRLIYFSYDVKMKEKGDIPEGYSVSREKKERFSLILESASTNQTSMYLCASGRGGGTEAFFGQGTRLTVV.

This chain's CDR3 is CASGAGTGGYEQYF. The CDR3 DNA follows: TGTGCCAGCGGCGCGGGAACAGGGGGCTACGAGCAGTACTTC. This sequence joins TRBV7-3 and TRBJ2-7; 8 bases are a match to TRBD1. The CDR3 sequence is 14 residues long. Trimming took 8 bases from V and 3 from J; bases not matched to a gene: 9. Germline CDR1 and CDR2: SGHTA and FQGTGA.

The chain couples TRBV21-1 to TRBJ2-7; the table's D gene call, TRBD1, was not cross checked with the DNA. TRBV21-1 corresponds to a pseudogene. The CDR3 runs 15 residues. The CDR3 nucleotides read TGTGCCAGCAGCAGCGTGGACACCCTAAAGGACGAGCAGTACTTC. It yields the protein CASSSVDTLKDEQYF.

This clone was seen a single time. The chain recombines TRBV5-1 with TRBJ2-7; 9 nucleotides match TRBD2. The junction had 18 bases not matched to a gene; V was cut back by 4 bases and J by 7 bases. This CDR3 contains 17 residues. Germline V gene data show CDR1 as SGHRS and CDR2 as YFSETQ. The CDR3 protein is CASSPQFVGSGSREQYF. CDR3 nucleotide sequence: TGCGCCAGCAGCCCCCAGTTCGTAGGTAGCGGGAGTAGAGAGCAGTACTTC.

This chain joins TRBV18 and TRBJ1-1, with a weak D call TRBD1 (6 bases). The V and J ends lost 3 bases and 0 bases respectively, with 11 bases between them. There are 15 residues in the CDR3. Germline CDR1 and CDR2: KGHSH and LQKENI. CDR3 sequence: CASSPPTGVNTEAFF. The CDR3 region has the DNA TGTGCCAGCTCACCGCCGACAGGAGTGAACACTGAAGCTTTCTTT. Complete variable domain (other parts from reference TRBV18 and TRBJ1-1): NAGVMQNPRHLVRRRGQEARLRCSPMKGHSHVYWYRQLPEEGLKFMVYLQKENIIDESGMPKERFSAEFPKEGPSILRIQQVVRGDSAAYFCASSPPTGVNTEAFFGQGTRLTVV.

The chain recombines TRBV11-2 with TRBJ2-7; 8 bases are a match to TRBD2. The CDR3 loop spans 17 amino acids. V was clipped by 4 bases and J by 0 bases; unmatched bases: 11. The V gene's germline CDR1 is SGHAT and CDR2 FQNNGV. For the CDR3, the DNA is TGTGCCAGCAGCTCGAGATACAGACTAGCGACCTCCTACGAGCAGTACTTC. Amino acids: CASSSRYRLATSYEQYF.

The chain employs TRBV28 and TRBJ1-4, with D perhaps matching TRBD1 (6 bases). Germline V gives CDR1 MDHEN, CDR2 SYDVKM. This CDR3 is 14 amino acids long. V gave up 2 bases and J gave up 8 bases, with 12 bases separating them. The CDR3 spells CASSLGGAREKLFF. CDR3 sequence (DNA): TGTGCCAGCAGTTTAGGGGGGGCGCGCGAAAAACTGTTTTTT.

The chain couples TRBV6-5 to TRBJ2-2, with D possibly TRBD1 on 6 matching bases. The germline gives CDR1 MNHEY, CDR2 SVGAGI. The CDR3 is made up of 14 amino acids. The V end lost 5 bases, the J end lost 3 bases, and 10 bases lay between the germline ends. This chain's CDR3 is CASSHTGYTGELFF. CDR3 nucleotide sequence: TGTGCCAGCAGTCACACAGGGTACACCGGGGAGCTGTTTTTT.

This clone was seen just once. The V call is TRBV18, the J call TRBJ1-1; 7 positions agree with TRBD1. Per the germline V gene, CDR1 is KGHSH and CDR2 is LQKENI. The length of the CDR3 is 14 residues. Trimming cost V 5 bases and J 1 base; bases outside gene matches: 4. The CDR3 region is CASSAGQQNTEAFF. The DNA for the CDR3 is TGTGCCAGCTCAGCGGGACAGCAGAACACTGAAGCTTTCTTT.

In its sample, this clone was seen once. This sequence joins TRBV13 and TRBJ2-3; the D gene is possibly TRBD2 (5 bases). The CDR3 has 15 residues. Trimming removed 2 bases at V and 2 bases at J, with 11 bases between. The V gene's germline CDR1 is PRHDT and CDR2 FYEKMQ (reference sequence). In DNA, the CDR3 is TGTGCCAGCAGCTTAATATCGGGGAACACAGATACGCAGTATTTT. Its protein product is CASSLISGNTDTQYF.

Details on this clone: Relative to the germline gene, one junction end is altered; a read error may explain this. DNA for the CDR3: TGTGCCAGCAGCCAAGGAGAGCCGGGGAGGAATTTT. Protein product: CASSQGEPGRNF. The V and J genes are TRBV3-1 (or the pseudogene TRBV3-2) and TRBJ2-3, with D maybe TRBD2 (6 bases). The germline V gene encodes CDR1 LGHDT and CDR2 YNNKEL (reference sequence). CDR3 length equals 12 residues.

The sample holds a few counts of this clone. The chain combines TRBV10-2 with TRBJ2-5; perhaps TRBD2 as D (6 bases). The CDR3 runs to 13 residues. The germline V and J ends were trimmed by 6 bases and 4 bases, with 12 bases remaining between them. Germline V gene lookup returns CDR1 WSHSY and CDR2 SAAADI. The CDR3 loop is CASSLGGVETQYF. CDR3 sequence (DNA): TGCGCCAGCAGCCTGGGGGGAGTAGAGACCCAGTACTTC.

This clone was counted between two and nine times. The V call is TRBV3-1 (or the pseudogene TRBV3-2), the J call TRBJ1-1; weak D call: TRBD1 (6 bases). The CDR3 is 14 residues long. Between the trimmed V and J ends, which lost 4 bases and 4 bases, there was a span of 13 bases. The V gene's germline CDR1 is LGHDT and CDR2 YNNKEL (reference sequence). The CDR3 sequence is CASSRAGAGTEAFF. CDR3 nucleotides: TGTGCCAGCAGCCGCGCAGGGGCGGGCACTGAAGCTTTCTTT.

The CDR3 DNA reads as TGTGCCAGCAGCTTACCGGGATTGCCTGGAAACACCATATATTTT. As protein: CASSLPGLPGNTIYF. The genes are TRBV11-2 and TRBJ1-3; D unclear. Germline lookup yields CDR1 SGHAT and CDR2 FQNNGV. V lost 2 bases and J lost 2, with 10 bases in between. The CDR3 runs to 15 residues. The full variable domain, with the rest looked up from reference TRBV11-2 and TRBJ1-3, is EAGVAQSPRYKIIEKRQSVAFWCNPISGHATLYWYQQILGQGPKLLIQFQNNGVVDDSQLPKDRFSAERLKGVDSTLKIQPAKLEDSAVYLCASSLPGLPGNTIYFGEGSWLTVV.

The rearrangement uses TRBV18 and TRBJ1-4; D not resolved. Per the germline V gene, CDR1 is KGHSH and CDR2 is LQKENI. V was cut by 2 bases and J by 6 bases, with 4 bases left in between. There are 12 residues in the CDR3. The CDR3: CASSPADEKLFF. The CDR3, as DNA: TGTGCCAGCTCACCAGCAGATGAAAAACTGTTTTTT.

This clone was observed a handful of times. The chain links TRBV7-6 to TRBJ2-7; 9 positions agree with TRBD1. V dropped 5 bases and J dropped 3; count of bases not matched to a gene: 8. The CDR3 is 15 amino acids. Germline loops: CDR1 SGHVS, CDR2 FNYEAQ. DNA of the CDR3: TGTGCCAGCAGCCCCCGGCCGGGACAGGGCTACGAGCAGTACTTC. This codes for CASSPRPGQGYEQYF. Variable domain in full (rest from reference TRBV7-6 and TRBJ2-7): GAGVSQSPRYKVTKRGQDVALRCDPISGHVSLYWYRQALGQGPEFLTYFNYEAQQDKSGLPNDRFSAERPEGSISTLTIQRTEQRDSAMYRCASSPRPGQGYEQYFGPGTRLTVT.

The chain is built from TRBV3-1 (or the pseudogene TRBV3-2) and TRBJ2-1, with TRBD2 matching 7 bases. This CDR3 has 15 residues. CDR1 is LGHDT and CDR2 is YNNKEL in the germline V gene (reference sequence). With V trimmed by 6 bases and J by 3 bases, 8 bases remained unmatched. The CDR3 DNA follows: TGTGCCAGCAGTGACTCGGGACTACGCTACAATGAGCAGTTCTTC. Residues: CASSDSGLRYNEQFF.

The chain joins TRBV21-1 to TRBJ1-2; no check of the table's D call, TRBD1, against the DNA was made. TRBV21-1 is marked as a pseudogene. This CDR3 is built from 15 residues. For the CDR3, the DNA is TGTGCCAGCAGCAAAGCGCGGGCAGGGGTATATGGCTACACCTTC. Amino acid sequence: CASSKARAGVYGYTF.

The genes are TRBV5-1 and TRBJ1-2, with 8 bases that match TRBD1. V gave up 0 bases and J gave up 7 bases; unmatched junction bases: 2. Germline values: CDR1 SGHRS, CDR2 YFSETQ. The CDR3 extends over 13 amino acids. The DNA for the CDR3 is TGCGCCAGCAGCTTGGCAGGGGGCCTTGGCTACACCTTC. Translated, it gives CASSLAGGLGYTF.

The CDR3 DNA reads as TGTGCCAGCTCCGACCTAGCTGCCAATGAGCAGTTCTTC. It is translated as CASSDLAANEQFF. The rearrangement uses TRBV6-4 and TRBJ2-1; TRBD2 is a possible D gene (5 bases). Looked up from germline, CDR1 is MRHNA and CDR2 is SNTAGT. CDR3 length: 13 residues. V lost 8 bases and J 6 bases, leaving 14 bases between the germline ends.

V and J are TRBV19 and TRBJ1-4, with a possible D match to TRBD1 (6 bases). The CDR3 runs 16 residues. From germline, CDR1 is LNHDA and CDR2 SQIVND (reference sequence). V gave up 3 bases and J gave up 0 bases, with 11 bases separating them. The DNA for the CDR3 is TGTGCCAGTAGTATTCCCGGACAGACAACTAATGAAAAACTGTTTTTT. Residues: CASSIPGQTTNEKLFF. The full variable domain, its missing parts supplied by reference TRBV19 and TRBJ1-4, is DGGITQSPKYLFRKEGQNVTLSCEQNLNHDAMYWYRQDPGQGLRLIYYSQIVNDFQKGDIAEGYSVSREKKESFPLTVTSAQKNPTAFYLCASSIPGQTTNEKLFFGSGTQLSVL.

The chain joins TRBV7-6 to TRBJ2-7, with a weak D call TRBD2 (6 bases). Germline lookup yields CDR1 SGHVS and CDR2 FNYEAQ. This CDR3 is 15 amino acids long. Trimming cost V 3 bases and J 4 bases, with 16 bases left between them. The CDR3 protein is CASSFGSSLAYEQYF. The CDR3 DNA reads TGTGCCAGCAGCTTCGGCTCCTCCCTAGCGTACGAGCAGTACTTC.

The V call is TRBV18, the J call TRBJ2-3; 8 nucleotides align to TRBD1. V was clipped by 0 bases and J by 4 bases; unmatched bases: 6. Per the germline V gene, CDR1 is KGHSH and CDR2 is LQKENI. The CDR3 has 16 residues. In DNA, the CDR3 is TGTGCCAGCTCACCACCGCGGACAGGGCTCTCAGATACGCAGTATTTT. Translated: CASSPPRTGLSDTQYF.

The rearrangement links TRBV7-3 to TRBJ2-7; TRBD2 matches 10 bases. The junction had 10 bases not matched to a gene; V was cut back by 4 bases and J by 7 bases. Germline-derived CDR1 and CDR2 are SGHTA and FQGTGA. This CDR3 contains 15 residues. The CDR3 spells CASSSPSGRAGEQYF. CDR3 in DNA: TGTGCCAGCAGCTCCCCCAGCGGGAGGGCCGGGGAGCAGTACTTC.

The chain uses TRBV20-1 and TRBJ2-1, with D hard to call. The germline gives CDR1 DFQATT, CDR2 SNEGSKA (reference sequence). The V end lost 3 bases, the J end lost 8 bases, and 17 bases lay between the germline ends. The CDR3 loop spans 14 amino acids. The CDR3 coding sequence is TGCAGTGCTAGTGTGACTGTGATCCCCTATGAGCAGTTCTTC. Encoded protein: CSASVTVIPYEQFF.

The genes are TRBV28 and TRBJ2-7; a weak D match, TRBD1 (7 bases). The V end lost 5 bases, the J end lost 4 bases, and 24 bases lay between the germline ends. This CDR3 has 17 amino acids. Germline-derived CDR1 and CDR2 are MDHEN and SYDVKM. The DNA of the CDR3 is TGTGCCAGCAGTCTTATGCTGGGGGCAGGGGGGACGTACGAGCAGTACTTC. Residues: CASSLMLGAGGTYEQYF.

V and J are TRBV18 and TRBJ1-5; a possible D gene is TRBD1 (6 bases). Trimming stripped 3 bases from V and 9 bases from J, with 15 bases between. The germline CDR1 and CDR2 sequences are KGHSH and LQKENI. This CDR3 contains 14 residues. The CDR3 loop reads CASSPGQNPSPQHF. In DNA, the CDR3 is TGTGCCAGCTCACCCGGACAGAACCCATCGCCCCAGCATTTT. Variable domain in full (rest from reference TRBV18 and TRBJ1-5): NAGVMQNPRHLVRRRGQEARLRCSPMKGHSHVYWYRQLPEEGLKFMVYLQKENIIDESGMPKERFSAEFPKEGPSILRIQQVVRGDSAAYFCASSPGQNPSPQHFGDGTRLSIL.

In its sample, this clone was seen once. The chain couples TRBV5-1 to TRBJ1-3, with D perhaps TRBD1 (6 bases). The CDR3 is 16 residues long. Germline V gene sequence: CDR1 SGHRS, CDR2 YFSETQ. V lost 3 bases to trimming and J lost 0 bases, with 13 bases between them. CDR3 protein: CASSSQGPSSGNTIYF. The CDR3 DNA reads as TGCGCCAGCAGCTCGCAGGGGCCGAGCTCTGGAAACACCATATATTTT.